This T cell receptor beta chain was sequenced in a study of tumor-infiltrating T cells and Merkel cell polyomavirus. Study summary: The T cells studied were CD8+ and recognized the Merkel cell polyomavirus KLL epitope. Study-wide results and limits: Largely private KLL-specific TRB repertoires had one clonotype shared by two patients. MCC-specific survival improved with about 1.7-18% versus roughly 0-0.14% intratumoral KLL-specific T cells. Tumors with roughly 5-108 versus 0-3 unique KLL-specific clonotypes showed a significant MCC-specific survival advantage.

TCRdb keeps only in-frame clones here, not all; method: immunoSEQ multiplex PCR. This table holds about 25,000 clones, nearly 90% found once. Every patient's tumor was robustly positive for Merkel cell polyomavirus Large T antigen on immunohistochemistry. Included patients showed over 0.04% KLL-tetramer+ CD8+ T cells in blood and/or TIL. This CDR3 is built from 16 residues. Germline V CDR1 and CDR2: SGHRS, YFSETQ. Trimming removed 5 bases from V and 0 bases from J; junction bases left unmatched: 9. A note on this clone: Its antigen is undetermined.

This clonotype was obtained from a middle-aged man with Merkel cell carcinoma. The chain couples TRBV5-1 to TRBJ2-7, with 9 bases matching TRBD1. The specimen sequenced was lymph node tissue. CDR3 sequence reads: CASRLLPGQGSYEQYF. The CDR3 region has the DNA TGCGCCAGCAGACTTCTTCCGGGACAGGGCTCCTACGAGCAGTACTTC. Full variable domain (missing parts from reference TRBV5-1 and TRBJ2-7): KAGVTQTPRYLIKTRGQQVTLSCSPISGHRSVSWYQQTPGQGLQFLFEYFSETQRNKGNFPGRFSGRQFSNSRSEMNVSTLELGDSALYLCASRLLPGQGSYEQYFGPGTRLTVT.